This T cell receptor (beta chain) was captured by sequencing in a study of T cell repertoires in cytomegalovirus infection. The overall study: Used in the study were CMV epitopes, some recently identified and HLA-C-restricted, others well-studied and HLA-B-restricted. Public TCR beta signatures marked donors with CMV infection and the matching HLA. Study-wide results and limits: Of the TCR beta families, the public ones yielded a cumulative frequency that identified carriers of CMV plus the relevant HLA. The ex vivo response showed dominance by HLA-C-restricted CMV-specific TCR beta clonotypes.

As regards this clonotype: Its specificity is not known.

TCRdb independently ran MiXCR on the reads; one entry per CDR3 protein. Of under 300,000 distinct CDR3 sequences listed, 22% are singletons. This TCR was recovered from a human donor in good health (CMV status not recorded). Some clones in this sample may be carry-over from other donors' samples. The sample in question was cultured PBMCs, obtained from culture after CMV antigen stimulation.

The CDR3 here is CASTTGRANVLTF. The CDR3, as DNA: TGTGCCAGCACCACGGGGAGGGCCAACGTCCTGACTTTC. The V call is TRBV12-3 or TRBV12-4, the J call TRBJ2-6; TRBD2 is a possible D gene (5 bases). The CDR3 spans 13 residues. V was cut by 7 bases and J by 5 bases, with 9 bases left in between.